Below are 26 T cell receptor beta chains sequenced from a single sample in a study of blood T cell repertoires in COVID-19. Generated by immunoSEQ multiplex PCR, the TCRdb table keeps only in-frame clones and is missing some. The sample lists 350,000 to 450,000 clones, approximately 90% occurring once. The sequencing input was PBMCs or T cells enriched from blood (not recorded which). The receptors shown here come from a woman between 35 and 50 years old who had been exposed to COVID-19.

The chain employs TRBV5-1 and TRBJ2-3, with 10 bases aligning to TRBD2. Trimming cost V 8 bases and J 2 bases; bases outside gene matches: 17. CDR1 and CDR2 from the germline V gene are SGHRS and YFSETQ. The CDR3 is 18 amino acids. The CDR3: CASAKGAGGTEFTDTQYF. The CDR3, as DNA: TGCGCCAGTGCAAAGGGAGCGGGAGGGACGGAATTCACAGATACGCAGTATTTT.

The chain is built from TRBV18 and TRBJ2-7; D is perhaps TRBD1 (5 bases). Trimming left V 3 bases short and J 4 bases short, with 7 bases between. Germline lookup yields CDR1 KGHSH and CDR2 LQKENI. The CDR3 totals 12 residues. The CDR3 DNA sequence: TGTGCCAGCTCACCTACAGGTTACGAGCAGTACTTC. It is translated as CASSPTGYEQYF. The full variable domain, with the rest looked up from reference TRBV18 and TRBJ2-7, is NAGVMQNPRHLVRRRGQEARLRCSPMKGHSHVYWYRQLPEEGLKFMVYLQKENIIDESGMPKERFSAEFPKEGPSILRIQQVVRGDSAAYFCASSPTGYEQYFGPGTRLTVT.

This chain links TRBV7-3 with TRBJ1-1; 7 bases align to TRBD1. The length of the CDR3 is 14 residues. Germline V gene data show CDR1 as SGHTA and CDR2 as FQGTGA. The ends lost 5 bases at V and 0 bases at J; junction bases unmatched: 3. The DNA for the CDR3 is TGTGCCAGCAGCCAGGGACAGATGAACACTGAAGCTTTCTTT. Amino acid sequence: CASSQGQMNTEAFF.

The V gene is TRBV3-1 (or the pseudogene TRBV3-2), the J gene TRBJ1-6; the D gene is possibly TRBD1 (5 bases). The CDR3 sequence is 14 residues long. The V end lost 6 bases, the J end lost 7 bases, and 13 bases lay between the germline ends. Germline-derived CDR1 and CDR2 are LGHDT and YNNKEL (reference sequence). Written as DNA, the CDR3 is TGTGCCAGCAGGGGTGGGCAGGGAAATTCACCCCTCCACTTT. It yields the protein CASRGGQGNSPLHF.

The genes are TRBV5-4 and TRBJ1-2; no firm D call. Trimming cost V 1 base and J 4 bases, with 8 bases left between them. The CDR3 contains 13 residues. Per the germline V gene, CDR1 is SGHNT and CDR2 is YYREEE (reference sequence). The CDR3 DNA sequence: TGTGCCAGCAGCTTGACGGTAACCTATGGCTACACCTTC. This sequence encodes CASSLTVTYGYTF.

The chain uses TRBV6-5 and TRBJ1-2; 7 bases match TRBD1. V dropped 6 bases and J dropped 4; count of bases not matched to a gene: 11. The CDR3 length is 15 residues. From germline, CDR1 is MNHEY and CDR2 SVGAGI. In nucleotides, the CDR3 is TGTGCCAGCAGCGGTTCATCGACAGGGACCTATGGCTACACCTTC. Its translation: CASSGSSTGTYGYTF.

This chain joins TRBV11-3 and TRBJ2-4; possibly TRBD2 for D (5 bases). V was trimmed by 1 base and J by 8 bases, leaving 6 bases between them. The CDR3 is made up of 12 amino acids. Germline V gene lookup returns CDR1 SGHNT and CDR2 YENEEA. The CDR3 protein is CASSLAGDIQYF. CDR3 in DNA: TGTGCCAGCAGCTTAGCCGGGGACATTCAGTACTTC.

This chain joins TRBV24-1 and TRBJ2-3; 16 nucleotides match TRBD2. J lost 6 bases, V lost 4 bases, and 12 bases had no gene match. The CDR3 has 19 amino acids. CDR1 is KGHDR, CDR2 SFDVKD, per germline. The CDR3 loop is CATSDPGTSGGGEDDTQYF. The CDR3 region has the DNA TGTGCCACCAGTGACCCCGGGACTAGCGGGGGGGGCGAGGATGATACGCAGTATTTT.

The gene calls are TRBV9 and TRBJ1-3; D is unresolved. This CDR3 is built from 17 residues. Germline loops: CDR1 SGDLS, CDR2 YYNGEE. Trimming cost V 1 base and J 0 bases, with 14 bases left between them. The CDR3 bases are TGTGCCAGCAGCGTATGGGCAGGAACCGGCTCTGGAAACACCATATATTTT. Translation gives CASSVWAGTGSGNTIYF.

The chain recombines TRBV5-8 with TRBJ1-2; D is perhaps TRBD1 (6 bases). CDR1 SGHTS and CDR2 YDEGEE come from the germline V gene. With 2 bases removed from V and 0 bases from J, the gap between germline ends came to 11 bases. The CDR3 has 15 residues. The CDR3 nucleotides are TGTGCCAGCAGCTTAGGACAGCTTTCTAACTATGGCTACACCTTC. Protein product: CASSLGQLSNYGYTF.

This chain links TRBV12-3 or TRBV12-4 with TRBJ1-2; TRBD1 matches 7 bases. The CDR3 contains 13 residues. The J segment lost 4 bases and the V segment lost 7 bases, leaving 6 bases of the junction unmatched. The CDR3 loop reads CASILTGTYGYTF. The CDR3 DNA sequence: TGTGCCAGCATTCTGACAGGGACCTATGGCTACACCTTC.

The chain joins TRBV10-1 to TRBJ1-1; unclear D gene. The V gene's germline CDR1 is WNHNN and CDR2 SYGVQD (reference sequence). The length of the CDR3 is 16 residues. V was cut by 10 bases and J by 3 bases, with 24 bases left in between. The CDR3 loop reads CAIPKRRSPEDTEAFF. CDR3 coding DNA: TGCGCCATACCAAAGAGGCGGTCCCCTGAGGACACTGAAGCTTTCTTT.

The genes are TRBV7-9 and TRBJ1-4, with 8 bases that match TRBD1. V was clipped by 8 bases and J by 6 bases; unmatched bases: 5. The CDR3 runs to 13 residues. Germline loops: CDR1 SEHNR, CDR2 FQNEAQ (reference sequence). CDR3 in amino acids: CASVTGADEKLFF. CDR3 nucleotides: TGTGCCAGCGTGACAGGGGCCGATGAAAAACTGTTTTTT.

CDR3 region: CASSLGQGTNTIYF. The CDR3, as DNA: TGTGCCAGCAGCTTGGGACAGGGCACCAACACCATATATTTT. The genes are TRBV5-8 and TRBJ1-3; 7 bases are a match to TRBD1. The trim removed 0 bases at V and 7 bases at J, leaving 4 bases unmatched. This CDR3 spans 14 amino acids. From germline, CDR1 is SGHTS and CDR2 YDEGEE.

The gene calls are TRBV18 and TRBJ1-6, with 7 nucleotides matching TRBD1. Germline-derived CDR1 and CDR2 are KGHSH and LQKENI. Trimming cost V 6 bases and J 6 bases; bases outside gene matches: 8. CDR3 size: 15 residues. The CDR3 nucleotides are TGTGCCAGCTCTAGGCCGGGACAGACTAATTCACCCCTCCACTTT. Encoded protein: CASSRPGQTNSPLHF.

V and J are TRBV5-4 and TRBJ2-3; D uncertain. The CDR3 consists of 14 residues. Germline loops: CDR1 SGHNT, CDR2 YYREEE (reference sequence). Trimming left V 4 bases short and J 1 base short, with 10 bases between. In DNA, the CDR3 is TGTGCCAGCAGCGGCCCCCATGGCACAGATACGCAGTATTTT. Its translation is CASSGPHGTDTQYF.

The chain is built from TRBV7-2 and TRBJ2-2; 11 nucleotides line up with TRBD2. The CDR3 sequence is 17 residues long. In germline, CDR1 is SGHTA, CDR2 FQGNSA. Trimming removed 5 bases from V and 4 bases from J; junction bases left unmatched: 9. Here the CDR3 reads CASSLLAGDLLTGELFF. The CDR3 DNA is TGTGCCAGCAGCCTACTAGCGGGAGATTTACTCACCGGGGAGCTGTTTTTT. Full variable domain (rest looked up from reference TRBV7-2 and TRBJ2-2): GAGVSQSPSNKVTEKGKDVELRCDPISGHTALYWYRQSLGQGLEFLIYFQGNSAPDKSGLPSDRFSAERTGGSVSTLTIQRTQQEDSAVYLCASSLLAGDLLTGELFFGEGSRLTVL.

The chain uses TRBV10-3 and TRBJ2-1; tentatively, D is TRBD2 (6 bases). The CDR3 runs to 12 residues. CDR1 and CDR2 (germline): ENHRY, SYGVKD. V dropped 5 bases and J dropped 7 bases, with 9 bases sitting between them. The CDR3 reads CAISRDSNEQFF. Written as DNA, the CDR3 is TGTGCCATCAGTAGGGACTCGAATGAGCAGTTCTTC.

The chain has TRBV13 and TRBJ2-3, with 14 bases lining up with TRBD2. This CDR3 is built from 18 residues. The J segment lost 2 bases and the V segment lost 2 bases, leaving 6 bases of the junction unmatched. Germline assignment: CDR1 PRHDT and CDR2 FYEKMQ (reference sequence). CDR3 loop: CASSLRTSGGTFTDTQYF. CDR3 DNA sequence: TGTGCCAGCAGCTTACGGACTAGCGGGGGGACTTTCACAGATACGCAGTATTTT.

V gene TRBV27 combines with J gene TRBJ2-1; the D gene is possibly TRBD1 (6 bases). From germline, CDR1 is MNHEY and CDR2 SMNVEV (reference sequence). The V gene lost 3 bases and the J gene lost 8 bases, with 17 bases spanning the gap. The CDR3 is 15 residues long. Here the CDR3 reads CASSFRGNRADEQFF. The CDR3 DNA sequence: TGTGCCAGCAGTTTTAGGGGGAACAGGGCCGATGAGCAGTTCTTC.

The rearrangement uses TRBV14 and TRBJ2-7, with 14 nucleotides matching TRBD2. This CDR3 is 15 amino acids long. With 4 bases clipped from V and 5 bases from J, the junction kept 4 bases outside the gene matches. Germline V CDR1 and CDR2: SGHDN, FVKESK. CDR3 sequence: CASSRSGLAGDEQYF. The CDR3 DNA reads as TGTGCCAGCAGCCGATCGGGACTAGCGGGGGACGAGCAGTACTTC. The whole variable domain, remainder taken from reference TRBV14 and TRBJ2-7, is EAGVTQFPSHSVIEKGQTVTLRCDPISGHDNLYWYRRVMGKEIKFLLHFVKESKQDESGMPNNRFLAERTGGTYSTLKVQPAELEDSGVYFCASSRSGLAGDEQYFGPGTRLTVT.

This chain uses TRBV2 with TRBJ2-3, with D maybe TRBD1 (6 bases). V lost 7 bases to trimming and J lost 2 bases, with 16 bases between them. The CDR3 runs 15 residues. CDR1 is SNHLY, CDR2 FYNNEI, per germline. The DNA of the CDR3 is TGTGCCAGCAAGCGTCAGGGGATAGTCACAGATACGCAGTATTTT. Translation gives CASKRQGIVTDTQYF.

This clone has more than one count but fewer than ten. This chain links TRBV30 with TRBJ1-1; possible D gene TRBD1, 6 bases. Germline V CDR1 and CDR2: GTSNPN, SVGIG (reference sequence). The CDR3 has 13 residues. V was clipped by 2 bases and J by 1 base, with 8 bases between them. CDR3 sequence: CAWSIRGNTEAFF. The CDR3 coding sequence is TGTGCCTGGAGTATCAGGGGGAACACTGAAGCTTTCTTT.

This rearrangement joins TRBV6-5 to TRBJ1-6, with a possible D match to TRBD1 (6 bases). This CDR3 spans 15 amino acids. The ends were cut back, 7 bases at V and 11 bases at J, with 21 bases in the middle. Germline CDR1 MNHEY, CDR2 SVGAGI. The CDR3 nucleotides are TGTGCCAGCACCCAAACGACAGGCTATCTGGCACCCCTCCACTTT. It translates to CASTQTTGYLAPLHF.

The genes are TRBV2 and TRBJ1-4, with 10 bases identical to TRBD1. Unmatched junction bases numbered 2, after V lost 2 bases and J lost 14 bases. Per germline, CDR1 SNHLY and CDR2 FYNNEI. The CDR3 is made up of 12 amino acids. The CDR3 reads CASSELDRGLFF. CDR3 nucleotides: TGTGCCAGCAGTGAATTGGACAGGGGGCTGTTTTTT. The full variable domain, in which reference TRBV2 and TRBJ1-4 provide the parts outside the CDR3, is EPEVTQTPSHQVTQMGQEVILRCVPISNHLYFYWYRQILGQKVEFLVSFYNNEISEKSEIFDDQFSVERPDGSNFTLKIRSTKLEDSAMYFCASSELDRGLFFGSGTQLSVL.

The CDR3 protein is CATSDRDYEQYF. The CDR3 region has the DNA TGTGCCACCTCGGACAGAGACTATGAGCAGTACTTC. The chain links TRBV19 to TRBJ2-7; possibly TRBD1 for D (6 bases). Trimming cost V 10 bases and J 7 bases, with 17 bases left between them. CDR1 is LNHDA and CDR2 is SQIVND in the germline V gene (reference sequence). The CDR3 is made up of 12 amino acids.